This T cell receptor (beta chain) was sequenced for a study of CDR3 diversity in severe acne. The table lists this clonotype with a few counts. Possible read error: a much larger clone is one base away. The missing conserved phenylalanine or tryptophan at the end of this CDR3 makes a read error likely. TCRdb itself ran the PCR reads through MiXCR, one entry per CDR3 protein. The sample shows more than 80,000 distinct CDR3 sequences, around 50% of them seen only once. With V trimmed by 9 bases and J by 10 bases, 11 bases remained unmatched. The CDR3 has 14 amino acids. The germline gives CDR1 SNHLY, CDR2 FYNNEI.

The genes are TRBV2 and TRBJ1-6; the match to TRBD1 covers 8 bases. The specimen was blood. This clonotype was obtained from a male donor with severe acne vulgaris. The CDR3 sequence is CARRATGAISPLHL. Here the CDR3 DNA reads TGTGCCAGAAGAGCGACAGGGGCTATCTCACCCCTCCACCTT.